This TCR beta chain was obtained from a study of a mutant IDH1 vaccine in newly diagnosed glioma. Study-level background: Males made up around 62% and females about 40% of treated patients, whose mean age was about 37 years.

V lost 0 bases to trimming and J lost 16 bases, with 9 bases between them. The CDR3 is 11 residues long. The germline CDR1 and CDR2 sequences are MNHNS and SASEGT. Points on this clone: Its antigen is still unknown.

Assay: immunoSEQ multiplex PCR; the TCRdb copy retains only in-frame clones and omits some. The sample carries around 120,000 clones, just under 80% recorded once. Noted time point: week 11, during vaccination. Doses consisted of 300 ug of mutant IDH1 20-mer peptide each, paired with topical imiquimod. This specimen consisted of PBMCs, obtained from a glioma patient whose treatment included an IDH1 peptide vaccine. The chain couples TRBV6-1 to TRBJ1-4; D unresolved. The TCR was taken from a man aged 35 to 55 with glioma. CDR3 in amino acids: CASSEASGRFF. DNA for the CDR3: TGTGCCAGCAGTGAAGCGAGTGGACGGTTTTTT.